This T cell receptor beta chain was found in a study of T cells in Graves' hyperthyroidism and ophthalmopathy. As for this clonotype: What it binds is unknown.

The CDR3 has 14 residues. Trimming stripped 1 base from V and 5 bases from J, with 9 bases between. Researchers amplified the TCR beta CDR3 regions from RNA transcripts. First-round RT-PCR targeting the TCR CDR3 was performed with the HTBI primer set. TCRdb reanalysed the multiplex PCR reads using MiXCR and keeps one entry per CDR3 protein. The sample records fewer than 700,000 distinct CDR3 sequences, more than 15% being singletons. Any patient presenting with uncontrolled infection, other autoimmune disease, pregnancy or lactation was left out. Out of over 7.5 ml of fresh peripheral blood came the PBMCs. Whole-study results and caveats: Classification by a 13 V-J model distinguished ophthalmopathy from stable hyperthyroidism. Most clonotypes that expanded in the thyroid above 0.001 also showed up in blood.

Sequencing used blood. This TCR was sampled from a woman under 30 with Graves' ophthalmopathy. The chain recombines TRBV12-3 or TRBV12-4 with TRBJ2-1, with TRBD2 as a possible D gene (5 bases). The CDR3 nucleotides are TGTGCCAGCAGTTTAGATCGGGGAAACAATGAGCAGTTCTTC. Protein sequence: CASSLDRGNNEQFF.